This TCR beta chain was identified in a study of Tregs in tolerant kidney transplant recipients. Overall study findings and caveats: Tolerant patients' donor-specific Tregs expanded beyond overall Tregs, suggesting antigen-driven growth.

As regards this clone: What it binds is unknown.

Libraries were prepared by immunoSEQ multiplex PCR; TCRdb keeps only in-frame clonotypes and omits some of them. In all, the sample yields approximately 2,600 clones. Recipients received nonmyeloablative bone marrow transplants from related graft donors, with transient mixed chimerism. Unstimulated Tregs (CD4+CD25+CD127-) and CD4+CD25- non-Tregs were sorted from PBMCs. This sample comprised CD8+ T cells from blood (PBMCs), obtained 6 months after the transplant. The receptor comes from a human patient who received a combined kidney and bone marrow transplant. Some T cells may be supplied by the graft donor.

Partial CDR3 DNA: TGTGCCAGTAGTATAGATAGCGGGGGAAGCTCCTACAATGAG. It yields the protein CASSIDSGGSSYNE. The whole CDR3 sequence is CASSIDSGGSSYNEQFF. The gene calls are TRBV19 and TRBJ2-1, with 9 nucleotides matching TRBD2. The read terminates 3 residues ahead of where the CDR3 ends, so the germline J gene completes it. CDR1 and CDR2 from the germline V gene are LNHDA and SQIVND (reference sequence). The CDR3 covers 17 residues. Losses at the gene ends were 0 bases for V and 0 bases for J; bases not matched to a gene: 3. Full variable domain (missing parts from reference TRBV19 and TRBJ2-1): DGGITQSPKYLFRKEGQNVTLSCEQNLNHDAMYWYRQDPGQGLRLIYYSQIVNDFQKGDIAEGYSVSREKKESFPLTVTSAQKNPTAFYLCASSIDSGGSSYNEQFFGPGTRLTVL.